The clone carrying this T cell receptor beta chain appeared many times. No antigen is known for it. Fresh 10 ml peripheral blood yielded PBMCs. These data come from a study of T cells in Graves' hyperthyroidism and ophthalmopathy. Overall study results and limits: Ophthalmopathy was predicted by the model a median of approximately 6 months ahead of onset.

The V end was cut by 3 bases, the J end by 8 bases, with 10 bases between. The CDR3 totals 13 residues. RNA transcripts gave rise to amplified TCR beta CDR3 regions. During a first-round RT-PCR of the TCR CDR3, the HTBI primer set was used. MiXCR, applied by TCRdb to the multiplex PCR reads, yields one record per CDR3 protein. Of approximately 220,000 distinct CDR3 sequences in the sample, around 17% were seen once. The receptor's source is a man aged 40-49 years with Graves' hyperthyroidism. The source material was blood. V gene TRBV12-3 or TRBV12-4 combines with J gene TRBJ1-4; D ambiguous. CDR3 nucleotide sequence: TGTGCCAGCAGTTTGCAGGACGGGGAAAAACTGTTTTTT. The encoded protein is CASSLQDGEKLFF.